The subject of this entry is one T cell receptor beta chain. CDR1 SGHRS and CDR2 YFSETQ come from the germline V gene. The CDR3 is made up of 16 amino acids. The V gene end was trimmed by 0 bases and the J gene end by 7 bases; junction bases not matched to a gene: 7. The data originate from a study of OX40 agonist ivuxolimab in advanced cancers. The repertoire was sequenced with immunoSEQ multiplex PCR; TCRdb's copy has only in-frame clones and lacks some. The profile shows roughly 86,000 clones, around 90% of them singletons. The sequence came from an adult with an advanced solid tumor such as melanoma, head and neck, liver or kidney cancer. The starting material was CD4+ or CD8+ T cells sorted from blood, obtained in a trial of the OX40 agonist ivuxolimab. The V and J genes are TRBV5-1 and TRBJ2-1; TRBD2 aligns across 10 bases. The CDR3 bases are TGCGCCAGCAGCTTGGCCGAGACTAGCGGGCTTAATGAGCAGTTCTTC. It codes for CASSLAETSGLNEQFF.